This note documents a single TCR beta chain sequence. Its antigen has not been determined. Per-base qualities were not stored, and no clone one base away is much larger. The data were taken from a study of cytomegalovirus exposure and HLA in healthy donors (dated by TCRdb to the late 2010s). Some background on the complete study: In an earlier analysis of roughly 500 of the donors, 276 Gb of sequence data and approximately 100 million unique TCR beta sequences from 150 million to 200 million T cells were reported. The number of typed donors differed by locus: 629-630 for A, B, C, DRB1 and DQB1; 522 for DQA1; roughly 600 for DPA1; and about 450 for DPB1. The study profiled the T cell repertoires of hundreds of subjects by immunosequencing and related them to cytomegalovirus serostatus. Roughly five DR-DQ haplotypes were handled as single units for association and clustering because linkage in the cohort was strong. In a later genetic analysis, genome-wide SNP genotypes for about 55% of the 666 donors were used, and that subset was treated as a discovery cohort. Both class I and class II loci were covered by HLA typing, at four-digit resolution. An earlier analysis of roughly 600 of the donors used high-throughput TCR beta sequencing to judge whether each TCR beta V gene segment behaved as functional or pseudogenic. Donor age, sex, ethnicity and CMV serostatus were compiled together with the repertoire data. All discovery cohort repertoires had been generated on a single sequencing platform. The study combined high-throughput TCR immunosequencing, statistical association of individual TCRs with disease status, and machine learning to predict cytomegalovirus infection status. The study aimed to test whether signatures of past pathogen exposure could be identified by cataloging public T cell receptors. Roughly 300 gigabases of sequencing data and tens of millions of unique TCR sequences were included in an early release covering about 700 HLA-typed donors. The genetic ancestry cluster associated with self-reported Caucasian donors included about 84% of the 300 to 450 genotyped donors. In the later analysis, no new phenotypic data were used to find candidate immune exposures; instead, reliance was placed on TCR beta sequences and their occurrence across donors. To study patterns of TCR occurrence, a later analysis re-analyzed previously published TCR beta repertoires from under 750 donors and added high-resolution HLA genotyping. Along with the approximately 700-subject first cohort, a separate validation cohort of around 120 different subjects was used. Among about 410 genotyped donors of the cohort, an average of approximately 220,000 unique TCR beta nucleotide sequences was sequenced per donor, of which about 19% were non-productive. Paper-wide results and their limitations: The classifier was reported to diagnose cytomegalovirus status with high specificity and sensitivity in both the original cohort and the validation cohort. Because counts were too low, about 17 rarely observed V segments, including chromosome 9 orphons, were excluded from the earlier analysis of a few hundred of the donors. Because HLA typing was unavailable for some donors at each locus, only the typed subset was used in association tests. Roughly uniform sequencing depth across donors was assumed in presence/absence analyses, although this assumption may not hold. In a later genetic analysis, a missense DCLRE1C variant was associated with V-gene and J-gene trimming of TCR beta chains, and the association was replicated in an independent cohort. A further reported finding was that TCR beta sequences accurately predicted the HLA-A and HLA-B alleles for most subjects in the first cohort. The authors suggested that the approach could potentially be extended to other disease states and immunological phenotypes. Some IMGT-functional V segments, including TRBV6-2 and TRBV6-3, could not be told apart with the 87-base-pair reads, so those segments were excluded. In a later genetic analysis, fewer N-insertions in productive TCRs were reported among donors in an Asian-associated ancestry cluster than the roughly 700-donor mean. Most TCR sequences were seen in very few donors, while some public TCRs were found in many individuals. A total of fewer than 200 TCR beta chains were listed by the study as associated with cytomegalovirus. A later analysis associated 15,000 or so TCR beta sequences with specific HLA alleles at a false discovery rate of 0.05. Only TCR beta chains were sequenced in this cohort, and the absence of alpha or paired-chain data limited detectable features. In a later analysis, most CMV-associated TCR beta chains were found to appear HLA-restricted, with HLA associations seemingly driven largely by CMV exposure. Linkage disequilibrium might explain the correlated functional status among segregating V segments, but an unknown experimental factor could not be excluded. Assigning TCR associations to individual alleles was difficult when HLA alleles, especially DR and DQ, strongly co-occurred. Broadly in line with IMGT annotations, most TCR beta V segments showed up in productive rearrangements about 87% or about 30% of the time in an earlier analysis of about 500 of the donors. Several of the top co-occurrence clusters appeared to be linked to parvovirus B19, influenza, CMV and Epstein-Barr virus, according to a later analysis. A group of highly shared sequence variants was considered likely to be a technical artifact of the sequencing pipeline. According to a later analysis, TCR association rates differed among HLA loci, with DRB1 alleles showing the most associated TCRs and HLA-C alleles showing the fewest. In vitro tests confirmed that a few of the cytomegalovirus-associated TCR beta chains recognize cytomegalovirus antigens. For the cohort, immune exposure information was limited to CMV serostatus. A later analysis found that HLA-associated TCR beta chains were more clonally expanded and had lower generation probabilities than equally common non-associated chains.

The trim is 6 bases for V and 0 bases for J, with a gap of 8 bases between the germline ends. Including the terminal cysteine and phenylalanine, the CDR3 comprises 13 residues. Only the CDR3 DNA is retained, 39 bases long and in frame from the first base. The germline V gene encodes CDR1 MNHNY and CDR2 SVGAGI (reference sequence). The cohort comprised 670 or so healthy bone marrow donors. Cohort members were all nominally healthy when sampled, although unrecorded immune exposures were likely present. The donor tested CMV seropositive, placing the donor among the 250 to 350 seropositive members of the cohort. Every donor gave a peripheral blood sample, and the peripheral blood mononuclear cells from that sample were used for TCR beta sequencing. Genomic DNA extraction from the blood cell samples was performed with the Qiagen DNeasy Blood Extraction Kit. Receptor amplification or capture employed the immunoSEQ multiplex PCR assay. For the multiplex PCR, a mixture combining 60 forward primers for TCR Vbeta segments and 13 reverse primers for TCR Jbeta segments was used. Amplification of the CDR3 region of rearranged TCR beta genes was performed with a multiplex PCR assay on genomic DNA. The amplified TCR beta libraries were sequenced on the Illumina HiSeq System as 87-base-pair reads. On the study's bioinformatics: A later analysis tallied 75 million to 95 million unique TCR beta chains across the approximately 670 repertoires, and roughly 11 million of those chains were shared by two or more donors. A nearest-neighbor algorithm error-corrected the raw reads and collapsed the reads into unique sequences, merging closely related sequences to remove PCR and sequencing errors. Alignment of CDR3 sequences to IMGT reference sequences was used to assign V, D and J gene segments. For a sequence to be retained, a match of at least six nucleotides was required to both a V gene segment and a J gene segment. Rearrangements were called productive when the CDR3 lacked stop codons and stayed in frame with V and J; all others were non-productive. Following IMGT convention, CDR3 was defined as the stretch from the second conserved V-encoded cysteine up to the conserved J-encoded phenylalanine. Sequences without an unambiguous match to a single V gene segment were excluded from the earlier analysis of several hundred of the donors. In an earlier analysis of several hundred of the donors, V segments were called functional above 56.7% productive rearrangements and were called segregating when the between-donor standard deviation exceeded 5%. A statistical classification framework was built to diagnose cytomegalovirus status from the catalog of TCR beta chain sequences. A later analysis assigned V and J genes by comparing TCR nucleotide sequences with IMGT/GENE-DB human TR gene sequences. In a later analysis, CDR3 sequences and most-parsimonious VDJ recombination scenarios were assigned using the TCRdist pipeline. In a later analysis, every TCR beta chain was defined by the combination of its CDR3 amino acid sequence and its V-gene family, and reads without a unique V-gene family were dropped. To address suspected cross-contamination and a sequencing artifact, a later analysis removed a few hundred highly shared, low-generation-probability nucleotide sequences. In a later analysis, a clonal expansion index for each public chain was calculated from normalized within-repertoire ranks of inferred template counts. In a later analysis, generation probabilities were computed using a VDJ recombination model fitted to out-of-frame rearrangements, and the results were checked against IGoR. In a later analysis, TCR-TCR, TCR-HLA and TCR-CMV co-occurrence was scored with hypergeometric tests, and a repertoire-size bias correction was applied to TCR pairs. A later analysis estimated false discovery rates by permuting HLA or CMV assignments 20 times. In a later analysis, co-occurring TCRs were grouped with DBSCAN, and TCRdist sequence similarity was added when clustering was performed within HLA-allele-positive subsets. Co-occurrence clustering excluded repertoires with fewer than 30,000 or more than 120,000 public chains, plus five with anomalous nucleotide sharing. TCRdb stores this immuneACCESS table with in-frame sequences only. Part of the clones is absent; in the studies checked, under half of the shortfall reflects unresolved V genes, and no reason is known for the rest. The D gene and trimming were derived from the DNA, and the V and J assignments and clone size from that table. The sample table records approximately 190,000 clones; 84% of these occur just once. The top ten hold about 2.4% of the sample.

The TCR sequence derives from a woman aged 45-65 years in good health and CMV-seropositive. The sequencing input was PBMCs. The chain is encoded by TRBV6-6 joined to TRBJ1-1; the D gene assignment is ambiguous. The CDR3 has the sequence CASSIGMNTEAFF. The DNA is as follows: TGTGCCAGCAGCATCGGGATGAACACTGAAGCTTTCTTT.